This paragraph covers one T cell receptor (beta chain) sequence. Its target is not known. This record comes from a study of radiation and T cells in renal cell carcinoma. Study-level background: Nephrectomy followed 15 Gy stereotactic body radiation by 4 weeks. Study-level results: Top tumor clonotypes rose in blood 2 weeks post-radiation, then contracted.

Germline CDR1 and CDR2: SGHKS and YYEKEE (reference sequence). This CDR3 has 14 residues. Trimming cost V 3 bases and J 2 bases, with 12 bases left between them. The data were produced by immunoSEQ multiplex PCR, yet TCRdb's version contains in-frame clones alone and is incomplete. The sample includes 100,000 to 150,000 clones, about 81% seen only once; the top ten take 4.5% to 7%. The sample's time point: blood 2 weeks post-SBRT. Treatment denoted: 15 Gy SBRT to primary tumor, nephrectomy 4 weeks later. The patient's renal cell carcinoma had clear cell pathology. This chain uses TRBV5-5 with TRBJ2-7; tentative D call: TRBD1 (7 bases). The sequenced sample was blood, obtained from a patient whose treatment included radiotherapy and nephrectomy. The source is a man between 45 and 60 years old with renal cell carcinoma. The CDR3 DNA follows: TGTGCCAGCAGCTCACAGGGGAGGACCTACGAGCAGTACTTC. Its protein is CASSSQGRTYEQYF.